This is a list of T cell receptor beta chains from one sample in a study of T cell changes during pregnancy in multiple sclerosis. This table comes from immunoSEQ multiplex PCR, and its TCRdb copy is limited to in-frame clones, with some not included. This table has 30,000 to 40,000 clones, around 91% appearing once. Sample: CD4+ T cells from peripheral blood mononuclear cells, taken in the second trimester of pregnancy. The receptors were gathered from a female donor in good health, enrolled as a control in a pregnancy study. CDR3s include the opening cysteine and the closing phenylalanine or tryptophan. Fields, in order: V gene, clone size, D gene, CDR3 length, J gene, CDR3 DNA, CDR3 protein. D genes are given only for firm matches. A clone size is listed for some rows: how often the clone was seen (once, few, many), or a class if it is expanded.

TRBV6-6	NA	TRBD1	15	TRBJ1-3	TGTGCCAGCAGTTCCGGGACAGGGGGAGGAAACACCATATATTTT	CASSSGTGGGNTIYF
TRBV28	NA	NA	15	TRBJ1-5	TGTGCCAGCAGCTTTGGGACTTATAGCAATCAGCCCCAGCATTTT	CASSFGTYSNQPQHF
TRBV7-3	NA	TRBD1	13	TRBJ1-6	TGTGCCAGCAGCCGGGACAGAAATTCACCCCTCCACTTT	CASSRDRNSPLHF
TRBV7-9	NA	NA	13	TRBJ1-3	TGTGCCAGCAGCTTAACAACTGGAAACACCATATATTTT	CASSLTTGNTIYF
TRBV4-1	NA	NA	16	TRBJ2-7	TGCGCCAGCAGCCAAGTAGACAGGCCCACGACCTACGAGCAGTACTTC	CASSQVDRPTTYEQYF
TRBV4-1	NA	TRBD1	15	TRBJ1-2	TGCGCCAGCAGCCGAGGACAGGGGGCCGACTATGGCTACACCTTC	CASSRGQGADYGYTF
TRBV19	NA	NA	13	TRBJ1-1	TGTGCCAGTACCCGGACAGCAAACACTGAAGCTTTCTTT	CASTRTANTEAFF
TRBV7-2	NA	TRBD1	15	TRBJ1-5	TGTGCCAGCAGCTTCTCACCGGGACAGGGACAGCCCCAGCATTTT	CASSFSPGQGQPQHF
TRBV7-3	NA	TRBD1	13	TRBJ1-2	TGTGCCAGCGGCGTGCAGGGGGCGGGTGGCTACACCTTC	CASGVQGAGGYTF
TRBV23-1	NA	NA	14	TRBJ1-4	TGCGCCAGCAGTGGAGTGAGGGAAATTGAAAAACTGTTTTTT	CASSGVREIEKLFF
TRBV5-1	NA	NA	13	TRBJ1-4	TGCGCCAGCAGTGTGGCAGCGGGTGAAAAACTGTTTTTT	CASSVAAGEKLFF
TRBV28	NA	TRBD1	17	TRBJ2-7	TGTGCCAGCAGTTTATACCCCCGGACAGGGGGCTCCTACGAGCAGTACTTC	CASSLYPRTGGSYEQYF
TRBV28	NA	TRBD1	14	TRBJ1-2	TGTGCCAGCAGTTTACAGGGGGCAACGAAGGGCTACACCTTC	CASSLQGATKGYTF
TRBV5-6	NA	NA	16	TRBJ1-4	TGTGCCAGCAGCCCCCGGGTGGCGGACACCAATGAAAAACTGTTTTTT	CASSPRVADTNEKLFF
TRBV30	NA	TRBD1	14	TRBJ1-5	TGTGCCTGGAGATCCCCGGGACAGGGGGCCCTCCAGCATTTT	CAWRSPGQGALQHF
TRBV19	NA	NA	15	TRBJ1-5	TGTGCCAGTAAAGTATACAGCCATAGCAATCAGCCCCAGCATTTT	CASKVYSHSNQPQHF
TRBV2	NA	NA	11	TRBJ2-7	TGTGCCAGCAGGACAGCCTACGAGCAGTACTTC	CASRTAYEQYF
TRBV7-6	NA	NA	13	TRBJ2-7	TGTGCCAGCAGCCCCAGGGGCTCCTACGAGCAGTACTTC	CASSPRGSYEQYF
TRBV14	few	TRBD1	15	TRBJ1-2	TGTGCCAGCAGCCAAAGCTTTGGACAGGTCTATGGCTACACCTTC	CASSQSFGQVYGYTF
TRBV7-2	once	TRBD1	14	TRBJ1-2	TGTGCCAGCAGGAACCCGGGACAGCGTCATGGCTACACCTTC	CASRNPGQRHGYTF
TRBV6-5	NA	NA	16	TRBJ2-6	TGTGCCAGCAGTTACGGCAGGATCTCTGGGGCCAACGTCCTGACTTTC	CASSYGRISGANVLTF
TRBV5-1	NA	TRBD2	20	TRBJ2-3	TGCGCCAGCAGCTTCTCAACCATGATTACGGCGGGGGTGAGCACAGATACGCAGTATTTT	CASSFSTMITAGVSTDTQYF
TRBV12-5	NA	NA	14	TRBJ1-4	TGTGCTAGTGGTTTGAGGGGCGGGGATGAAAAACTGTTTTTT	CASGLRGGDEKLFF
TRBV28	NA	TRBD1	15	TRBJ2-7	TGTGCCAGCAGTTTTTCCGGGACAGGGAAAAAGGTGCAGTACTTC	CASSFSGTGKKVQYF
TRBV19	NA	TRBD1	14	TRBJ1-5	TGTGCCAGTAGTAGCGGACAGGGTCCTCAGCCCCAGCATTTT	CASSSGQGPQPQHF
TRBV29-1	NA	TRBD1	13	TRBJ2-7	TGCAGCGTCCGGACAGGGGGGGCCTACGAGCAGTACTTC	CSVRTGGAYEQYF
TRBV7-2	once	NA	15	TRBJ2-2	TGTGCCAGCAGCTTACAACCAGGGAACACCGGGGAGCTGTTTTTT	CASSLQPGNTGELFF
TRBV9	NA	TRBD2	15	TRBJ2-7	TGTGCCAGCAGCGTAGAACTAGCGTCTTCCTACGAGCAGTACTTC	CASSVELASSYEQYF
TRBV6-4	NA	NA	13	TRBJ2-3	TGTGCCAGCCAAGGCGGAAACACAGATACGCAGTATTTT	CASQGGNTDTQYF
TRBV4-2	once	TRBD2	16	TRBJ2-7	TGTGCCAGCAGCCCGCGACGCGGGGGGCCACCCTACGAGCAGTACTTC	CASSPRRGGPPYEQYF
TRBV7-3	NA	NA	15	TRBJ1-1	TGTGCCAGCAGCCGGGGTGGGGGGGATGACACTGAAGCTTTCTTT	CASSRGGGDDTEAFF
TRBV4-1	NA	NA	16	TRBJ1-6	TGCGCCAGCAGCCCGTTCGGCGACAGACAAAATTCACCCCTCCACTTT	CASSPFGDRQNSPLHF
TRBV5-4	NA	TRBD1	15	TRBJ2-7	TGTGCCAGCAGTCCCCGGGACAGTTTCTCCTACGAGCAGTACTTC	CASSPRDSFSYEQYF
TRBV27	once	TRBD2	13	TRBJ2-5	TGTGCCAGCAGTTTGAGCGGGGAAGAGACCCAGTACTTC	CASSLSGEETQYF
TRBV9	NA	NA	15	TRBJ1-2	TGTGCCAGCAGCGGTTTAGGGGGGGATAACTATGGCTACACCTTC	CASSGLGGDNYGYTF
TRBV9	NA	TRBD2	16	TRBJ2-7	TGTGCCAGCAGCGTAGCAGCTAGCGGGGGAATTTACGAGCAGTACTTC	CASSVAASGGIYEQYF
TRBV5-6	NA	NA	15	TRBJ1-5	TGTGCCAGCAGCTGGTCAGGGAATAGCAATCAGCCCCAGCATTTT	CASSWSGNSNQPQHF